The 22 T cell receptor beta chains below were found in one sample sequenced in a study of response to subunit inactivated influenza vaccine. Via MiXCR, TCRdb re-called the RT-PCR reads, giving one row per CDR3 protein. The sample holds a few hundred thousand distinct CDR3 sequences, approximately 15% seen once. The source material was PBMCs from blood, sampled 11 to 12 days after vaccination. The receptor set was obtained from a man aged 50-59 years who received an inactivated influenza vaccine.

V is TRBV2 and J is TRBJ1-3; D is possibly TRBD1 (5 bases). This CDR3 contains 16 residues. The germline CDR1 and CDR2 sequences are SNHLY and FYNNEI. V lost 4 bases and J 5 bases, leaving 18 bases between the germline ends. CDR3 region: CASSGPGTVKRNTIYF. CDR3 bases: TGTGCCAGCAGTGGTCCCGGGACGGTGAAGCGAAACACCATATATTTT.

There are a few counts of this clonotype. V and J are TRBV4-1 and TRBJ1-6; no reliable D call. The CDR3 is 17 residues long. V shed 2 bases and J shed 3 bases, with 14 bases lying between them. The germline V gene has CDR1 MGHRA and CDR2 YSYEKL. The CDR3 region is CASSQYIGRNYNSPLHF. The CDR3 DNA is TGCGCCAGCAGCCAATATATCGGACGGAACTATAATTCACCCCTCCACTTT.

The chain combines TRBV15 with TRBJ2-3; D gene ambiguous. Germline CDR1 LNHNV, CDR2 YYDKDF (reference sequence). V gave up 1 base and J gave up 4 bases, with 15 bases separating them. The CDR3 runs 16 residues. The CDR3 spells CATSRVGYPEADTQYF. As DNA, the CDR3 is TGTGCCACCAGCAGAGTTGGCTACCCCGAGGCAGATACGCAGTATTTT.

This CDR3 reads CASTGTARGYTF. CDR3 coding DNA: TGTGCCAGCACGGGTACAGCCCGGGGCTACACCTTC. The chain employs TRBV2 and TRBJ1-2; no clear D. The germline V gene encodes CDR1 SNHLY and CDR2 FYNNEI. The CDR3 contains 12 residues. Trimming stripped 7 bases from V and 8 bases from J, with 14 bases between.

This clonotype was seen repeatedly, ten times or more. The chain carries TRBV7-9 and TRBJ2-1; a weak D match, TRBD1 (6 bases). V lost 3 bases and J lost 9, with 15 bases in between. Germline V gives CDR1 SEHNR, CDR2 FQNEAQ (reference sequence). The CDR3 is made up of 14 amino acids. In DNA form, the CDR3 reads TGTGCCAGCAGCTTGAGGGGGTCCAAGAGTGAGCAGTTCTTC. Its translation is CASSLRGSKSEQFF. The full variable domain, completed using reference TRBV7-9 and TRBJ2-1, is DTGVSQNPRHKITKRGQNVTFRCDPISEHNRLYWYRQTLGQGPEFLTYFQNEAQLEKSRLLSDRFSAERPKGSFSTLEIQRTEQGDSAMYLCASSLRGSKSEQFFGPGTRLTVL.

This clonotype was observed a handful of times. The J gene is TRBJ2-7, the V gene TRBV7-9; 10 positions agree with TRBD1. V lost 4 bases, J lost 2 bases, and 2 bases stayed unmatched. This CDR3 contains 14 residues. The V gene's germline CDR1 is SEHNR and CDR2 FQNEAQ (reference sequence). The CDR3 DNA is TGTGCCAGCAGCTCGGACAGGGGGGCCTACGAGCAGTACTTC. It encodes CASSSDRGAYEQYF.

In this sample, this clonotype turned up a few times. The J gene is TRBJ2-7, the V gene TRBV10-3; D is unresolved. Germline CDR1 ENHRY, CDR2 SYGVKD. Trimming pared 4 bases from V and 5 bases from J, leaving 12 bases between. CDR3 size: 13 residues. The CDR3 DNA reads TGTGCCATCAGTGCCCTCAGTGATAACGAGCAGTACTTC. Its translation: CAISALSDNEQYF.

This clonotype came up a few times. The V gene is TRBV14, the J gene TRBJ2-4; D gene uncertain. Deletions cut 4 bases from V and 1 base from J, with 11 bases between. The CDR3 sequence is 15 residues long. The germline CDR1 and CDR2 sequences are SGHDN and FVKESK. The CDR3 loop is CASSPVGWAKNIQYF. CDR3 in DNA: TGTGCCAGCAGCCCCGTCGGGTGGGCCAAAAACATTCAGTACTTC.

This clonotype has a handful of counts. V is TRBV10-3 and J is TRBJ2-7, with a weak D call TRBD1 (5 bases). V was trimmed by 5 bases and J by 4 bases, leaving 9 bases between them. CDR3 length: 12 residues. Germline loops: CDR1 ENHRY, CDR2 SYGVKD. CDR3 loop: CAISPDSYEQYF. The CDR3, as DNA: TGTGCCATCAGTCCCGACAGTTACGAGCAGTACTTC.

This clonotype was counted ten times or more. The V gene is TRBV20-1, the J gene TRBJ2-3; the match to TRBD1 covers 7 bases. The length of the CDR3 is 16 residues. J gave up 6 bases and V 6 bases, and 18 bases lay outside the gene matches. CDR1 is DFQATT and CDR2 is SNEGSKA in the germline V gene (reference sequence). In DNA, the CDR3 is TGCAGTGCCGAGGGGTCCGAGACAGGGAGTGTCGATACGCAGTATTTT. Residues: CSAEGSETGSVDTQYF.

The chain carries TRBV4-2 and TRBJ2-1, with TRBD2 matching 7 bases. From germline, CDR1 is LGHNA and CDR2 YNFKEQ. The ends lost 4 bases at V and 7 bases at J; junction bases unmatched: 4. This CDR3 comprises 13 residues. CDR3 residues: CASSRGLGNEQFF. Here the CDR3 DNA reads TGTGCCAGCAGCCGCGGACTAGGAAATGAGCAGTTCTTC.

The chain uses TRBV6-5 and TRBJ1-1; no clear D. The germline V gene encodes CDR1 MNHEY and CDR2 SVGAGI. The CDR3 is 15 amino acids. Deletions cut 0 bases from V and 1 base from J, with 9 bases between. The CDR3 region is CASSYSWGGNTEAFF. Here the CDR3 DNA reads TGTGCCAGCAGTTACTCGTGGGGAGGGAACACTGAAGCTTTCTTT.

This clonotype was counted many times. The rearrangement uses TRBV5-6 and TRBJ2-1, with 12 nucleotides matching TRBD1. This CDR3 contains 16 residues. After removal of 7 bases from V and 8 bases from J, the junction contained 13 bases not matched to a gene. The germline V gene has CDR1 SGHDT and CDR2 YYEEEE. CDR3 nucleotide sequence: TGTGCCAGCTCAACCCTGGGACAGGGGGCGGTCGATGAGCAGTTCTTC. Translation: CASSTLGQGAVDEQFF.

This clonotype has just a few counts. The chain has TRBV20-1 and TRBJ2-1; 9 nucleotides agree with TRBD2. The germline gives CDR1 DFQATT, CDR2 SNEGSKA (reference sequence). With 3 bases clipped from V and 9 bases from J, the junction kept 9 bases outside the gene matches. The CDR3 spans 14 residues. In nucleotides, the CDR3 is TGCAGTGCTAGGGCGGGAGGGCCGGTTACTGAGCAGTTCTTC. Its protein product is CSARAGGPVTEQFF.

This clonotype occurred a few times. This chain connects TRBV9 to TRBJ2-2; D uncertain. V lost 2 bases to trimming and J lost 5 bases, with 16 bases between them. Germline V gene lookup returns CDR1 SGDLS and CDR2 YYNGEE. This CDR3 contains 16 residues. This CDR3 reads CASSVGPAAETGELFF. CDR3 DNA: TGTGCCAGCAGCGTTGGGCCCGCCGCCGAGACCGGGGAGCTGTTTTTT.

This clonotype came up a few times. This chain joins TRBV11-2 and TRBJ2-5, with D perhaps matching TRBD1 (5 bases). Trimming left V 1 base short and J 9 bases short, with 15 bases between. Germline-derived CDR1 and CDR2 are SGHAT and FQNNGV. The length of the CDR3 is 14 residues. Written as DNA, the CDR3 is TGTGCCAGCAGCTTAGGAGGCAGGGCCGTGGCCCAGTACTTC. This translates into CASSLGGRAVAQYF.

The CDR3 nucleotides read TGTGCCAGTAGTATGAAGGGACTAGCGGGGGCCCCTAGCTCCTACAATGAGCAGTTCTTC. This gives the protein CASSMKGLAGAPSSYNEQFF. J is TRBJ2-1 and V is TRBV19, with 14 bases identical to TRBD2. The V and J ends lost 3 bases and 0 bases, in that order; junction bases with no gene match: 10. Germline CDR1 reads LNHDA; CDR2 reads SQIVND (reference sequence). This CDR3 spans 20 amino acids.

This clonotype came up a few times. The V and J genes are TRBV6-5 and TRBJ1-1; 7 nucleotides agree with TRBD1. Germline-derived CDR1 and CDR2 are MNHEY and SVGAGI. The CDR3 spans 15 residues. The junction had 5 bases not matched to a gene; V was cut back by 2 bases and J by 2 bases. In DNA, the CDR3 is TGTGCCAGCAGTTACCGCCCAGGGGGAAACACTGAAGCTTTCTTT. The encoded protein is CASSYRPGGNTEAFF.

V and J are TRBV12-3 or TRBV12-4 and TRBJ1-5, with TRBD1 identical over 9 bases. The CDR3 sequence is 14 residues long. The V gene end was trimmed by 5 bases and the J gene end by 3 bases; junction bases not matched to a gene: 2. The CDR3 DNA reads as TGTGCCAGCAGTGGGGACAGGGACAATCAGCCCCAGCATTTT. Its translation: CASSGDRDNQPQHF.

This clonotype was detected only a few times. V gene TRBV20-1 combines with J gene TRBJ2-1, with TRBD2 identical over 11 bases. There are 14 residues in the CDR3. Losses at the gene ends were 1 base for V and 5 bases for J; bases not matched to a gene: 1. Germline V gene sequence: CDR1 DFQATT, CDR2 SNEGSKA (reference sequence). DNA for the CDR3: TGCAGTGCTAGAGGACTAGCGGGGCACAATGAGCAGTTCTTC. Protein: CSARGLAGHNEQFF.

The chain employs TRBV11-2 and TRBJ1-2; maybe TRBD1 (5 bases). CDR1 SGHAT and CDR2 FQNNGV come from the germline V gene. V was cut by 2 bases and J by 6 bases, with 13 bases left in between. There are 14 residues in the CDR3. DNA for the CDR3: TGTGCCAGCAGCTTACGCGGGGGTAAAAATGGCTACACCTTC. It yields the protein CASSLRGGKNGYTF.

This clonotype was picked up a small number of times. This chain's CDR3 is CAVGGGVVYGYTF. CDR3 in DNA: TGTGCCGTAGGAGGGGGCGTCGTCTATGGCTACACCTTC. The rearrangement links TRBV12-3 or TRBV12-4 to TRBJ1-2; 7 nucleotides match TRBD1. This CDR3 comprises 13 residues. With V trimmed by 11 bases and J by 4 bases, 10 bases remained unmatched.